These 27 T cell receptor beta chains were all obtained from the same sample, sequenced in a study of blood T cell repertoires in COVID-19. Produced via immunoSEQ multiplex PCR; TCRdb's table is partial and in-frame only. The repertoire has tens of thousands of clones, roughly 89% of them found once; the top ten carry around 5%. The sequencing sample was made of peripheral blood. These receptors were taken from an elderly woman with active or convalescent COVID-19.

The gene calls are TRBV4-2 and TRBJ1-5; no reliable D call. Germline V lookup: CDR1 LGHNA, CDR2 YNFKEQ. The CDR3 covers 15 residues. V lost 0 bases and J lost 4, with 10 bases in between. CDR3 amino acids: CASSQDAAPNQPQHF. The CDR3 DNA reads TGTGCCAGCAGCCAAGATGCGGCACCTAATCAGCCCCAGCATTTT.

CDR3 DNA sequence: TGCGCCAGCAGCTTGGAGCCTAGCGGGAGATGCTTCTTC. Residues: CASSLEPSGRCFF. The gene calls are TRBV5-1 and TRBJ2-1; 10 bases line up with TRBD2. Trimming at V came to 0 bases and at J to 16 bases, leaving 7 bases not matched to a gene. The CDR3 is made up of 13 amino acids. Germline V gene data show CDR1 as SGHRS and CDR2 as YFSETQ.

The chain has TRBV7-2 and TRBJ2-3, with 11 bases identical to TRBD2. There are 16 residues in the CDR3. CDR1 is SGHTA, CDR2 FQGNSA, per germline. V gave up 1 base and J gave up 3 bases; unmatched junction bases: 3. CDR3 sequence (DNA): TGTGCCAGCAGCTTAGGGCTAGCGGGAGGAACAGATACGCAGTATTTT. Residues: CASSLGLAGGTDTQYF.

The rearrangement joins TRBV6-5 to TRBJ2-1; TRBD2 matches at 13 bases. The CDR3 spans 16 residues. V shed 2 bases and J 7 bases; nucleotides not matched to a gene: 5. The germline V gene has CDR1 MNHEY and CDR2 SVGAGI. The CDR3 DNA reads TGTGCCAGCAGTTACGCCGGACTAGCGGGGGCTAATGAGCAGTTCTTC. The encoded protein is CASSYAGLAGANEQFF.

In its sample, this clone was seen a few times. The V gene is TRBV12-3 or TRBV12-4, the J gene TRBJ1-1, with D unclear. Between the trimmed V and J ends, which lost 3 bases and 1 base, there was a span of 6 bases. This CDR3 has 13 residues. CDR3 DNA: TGTGCCAGCAGTTTCGGTCAGAACACTGAAGCTTTCTTT. Translating it yields CASSFGQNTEAFF.

The gene calls are TRBV7-6 and TRBJ1-2; 12 bases map to TRBD1. This CDR3 region has 16 residues. Germline V gene lookup returns CDR1 SGHVS and CDR2 FNYEAQ. V lost 4 bases and J lost 8; bases outside the gene matches: 11. The CDR3 sequence: CASSYNPGTGGLGYTF. CDR3 bases: TGTGCCAGCAGCTACAACCCCGGGACAGGGGGCTTGGGCTACACCTTC.

This clone has just one count. The genes are TRBV5-4 and TRBJ2-5; 11 bases match TRBD2. The germline V gene has CDR1 SGHNT and CDR2 YYREEE (reference sequence). V gave up 4 bases and J gave up 5 bases; unmatched junction bases: 10. The CDR3 has 16 residues. The chain's CDR3 is CASSRSASGRRETQYF. In DNA, the CDR3 is TGTGCCAGCAGCCGCTCTGCTAGCGGGAGGAGGGAGACCCAGTACTTC.

The chain links TRBV5-4 to TRBJ2-3, with 15 bases aligning to TRBD2. The V segment lost 4 bases and the J segment 3 bases; nucleotides outside the gene matches: 3. There are 16 residues in the CDR3. Germline values: CDR1 SGHNT, CDR2 YYREEE (reference sequence). The CDR3: CASSHGTSGGTDTQYF. The CDR3 DNA follows: TGTGCCAGCAGCCATGGGACTAGCGGGGGGACAGATACGCAGTATTTT.

This clone was counted a single time. The rearrangement uses TRBV5-4 and TRBJ2-1; the match to TRBD2 covers 10 bases. V shed 8 bases, J shed 7 bases, and the junction held 9 bases outside the gene matches. The CDR3 has 14 amino acids. Germline assignment: CDR1 SGHNT and CDR2 YYREEE (reference sequence). DNA of the CDR3: TGTGCCAGGGGGAGCGGGGGGGCCGGTAATGAGCAGTTCTTC. The encoded protein is CARGSGGAGNEQFF.

CDR3 region: CASSRERGNTIYF. DNA of the CDR3: TGTGCCAGCTCCCGCGAAAGAGGAAACACCATATATTTT. The chain couples TRBV28 to TRBJ1-3, with D unresolved. The germline CDR1 and CDR2 sequences are MDHEN and SYDVKM. Trimming shortened V by 8 bases and J by 4 bases, and 12 bases separated the two germline ends. CDR3 length: 13 residues. The whole variable domain, filled in from reference TRBV28 and TRBJ1-3, reads DVKVTQSSRYLVKRTGEKVFLECVQDMDHENMFWYRQDPGLGLRLIYFSYDVKMKEKGDIPEGYSVSREKKERFSLILESASTNQTSMYLCASSRERGNTIYFGEGSWLTVV.

The chain combines TRBV6-6 with TRBJ2-5; 8 nucleotides match TRBD2. With V trimmed by 5 bases and J by 4 bases, 3 bases remained unmatched. From germline, CDR1 is MNHNY and CDR2 SVGAGI (reference sequence). CDR3 length equals 13 residues. This CDR3 reads CASSPRGVETQYF. The CDR3, as DNA: TGTGCCAGCAGTCCGCGGGGGGTAGAGACCCAGTACTTC.

This clone was detected a few times. The V and J genes are TRBV27 and TRBJ2-1; D might be TRBD2 (7 bases). Trimming shortened V by 4 bases and J by 7 bases, and 14 bases separated the two germline ends. Germline V lookup: CDR1 MNHEY, CDR2 SMNVEV (reference sequence). This CDR3 is 14 amino acids long. The CDR3 coding sequence is TGTGCCAGCAGTTCCCCGCGGGGGCGGAATGAGCAGTTCTTC. Amino acid sequence: CASSSPRGRNEQFF.

The chain's CDR3 is CASSSPLAARYEQYF. The CDR3 coding sequence is TGTGCCAGCAGCTCCCCCCTAGCGGCGCGCTACGAGCAGTACTTC. This rearrangement joins TRBV6-5 to TRBJ2-7; TRBD2 agrees at 7 bases. Losses at the gene ends were 6 bases for V and 3 bases for J; bases not matched to a gene: 11. Germline CDR1 and CDR2: MNHEY and SVGAGI. The CDR3 contains 15 residues.

The chain has TRBV24-1 and TRBJ2-2; D is possibly TRBD2 (6 bases). Germline V gene sequence: CDR1 KGHDR, CDR2 SFDVKD. This CDR3 contains 16 residues. The V end lost 5 bases, the J end lost 2 bases, and 14 bases lay between the germline ends. CDR3: CATSAGRRLNTGELFF. The CDR3 coding sequence is TGTGCCACCAGTGCGGGGAGGAGATTAAACACCGGGGAGCTGTTTTTT.

The chain joins TRBV24-1 to TRBJ2-2; TRBD1 matches 9 bases. CDR3 size: 17 residues. V lost 0 bases to trimming and J lost 8 bases; unmatched junction nucleotides: 9. Germline V lookup: CDR1 KGHDR, CDR2 SFDVKD. CDR3 nucleotide sequence: TGTGCCACCAGTGATTTGCGGGGACAGGGTGAGGTAGGGGAGCTGTTTTTT. Amino acid sequence: CATSDLRGQGEVGELFF.

This sequence joins TRBV5-1 and TRBJ2-2, with 7 bases aligning to TRBD1. This CDR3 contains 14 residues. The germline V gene has CDR1 SGHRS and CDR2 YFSETQ. V lost 4 bases, J lost 13 bases, and 13 bases stayed unmatched. The chain's CDR3 is CASSANRDSGVLFF. For the CDR3, the DNA is TGCGCCAGCAGCGCTAACCGGGACAGTGGAGTGCTGTTTTTT. Using reference TRBV5-1 and TRBJ2-2 for the parts outside the CDR3, the full variable domain is KAGVTQTPRYLIKTRGQQVTLSCSPISGHRSVSWYQQTPGQGLQFLFEYFSETQRNKGNFPGRFSGRQFSNSRSEMNVSTLELGDSALYLCASSANRDSGVLFFGEGSRLTVL.

This chain uses TRBV2 with TRBJ2-5; TRBD1 matches 7 bases. After removal of 7 bases from V and 4 bases from J, the junction contained 9 bases not matched to a gene. The length of the CDR3 is 14 residues. Germline V gene lookup returns CDR1 SNHLY and CDR2 FYNNEI. CDR3 residues: CASTSDRSGETQYF. The CDR3 nucleotides are TGTGCCAGCACCTCGGACAGGTCGGGAGAGACCCAGTACTTC.

The rearrangement uses TRBV28 and TRBJ1-4; 10 nucleotides match TRBD1. The length of the CDR3 is 15 residues. With 1 base clipped from V and 10 bases from J, the junction kept 6 bases outside the gene matches. CDR1 MDHEN and CDR2 SYDVKM come from the germline V gene. The CDR3 coding sequence is TGTGCCAGCAGTTTATTCGGGACAGGGGAGGGAAAACTGTTTTTT. Translation: CASSLFGTGEGKLFF.

The DNA of the CDR3 is TGTGCCAGTAGTGTCGGGGGAGCCTACAATGAGCAGTTCTTC. Its translation is CASSVGGAYNEQFF. The chain uses TRBV19 and TRBJ2-1; possible D gene TRBD2, 6 bases. The CDR3 length is 14 residues. The V gene lost 5 bases and the J gene lost 2 bases, with 10 bases spanning the gap. Germline assignment: CDR1 LNHDA and CDR2 SQIVND (reference sequence).

The chain has TRBV6-2 or TRBV6-3 and TRBJ1-1; no reliable D call. Germline-derived CDR1 and CDR2 are MNHEY and SVGEGT. The V gene lost 6 bases and the J gene lost 1 base, with 15 bases spanning the gap. There are 15 residues in the CDR3. The chain's CDR3 is CASSPHPPRNTEAFF. CDR3 bases: TGTGCCAGCAGCCCCCACCCCCCGAGGAACACTGAAGCTTTCTTT.

The V call is TRBV6-6, the J call TRBJ2-2; maybe TRBD2 (5 bases). Trimming took 4 bases from V and 4 from J, leaving 13 bases between them. Germline V CDR1 and CDR2: MNHNY, SVGAGI (reference sequence). The CDR3 covers 15 residues. Written as DNA, the CDR3 is TGTGCCAGCAGTTCTATCGAGCGGTCCACCGGGGAGCTGTTTTTT. It specifies CASSSIERSTGELFF.

This clone was found once. V usage is TRBV7-2 and J usage is TRBJ2-5, with D possibly matching TRBD1 (5 bases). The CDR3 is made up of 13 amino acids. Germline lookup yields CDR1 SGHTA and CDR2 FQGNSA. V dropped 2 bases and J dropped 7 bases, with 11 bases sitting between them. In DNA form, the CDR3 reads TGTGCCAGCAGCTTACCGCAGGGCGCGACCCAGTACTTC. This codes for CASSLPQGATQYF.

The V and J genes are TRBV10-3 and TRBJ2-1; the D gene is possibly TRBD1 (7 bases). There are 15 residues in the CDR3. Germline V gives CDR1 ENHRY, CDR2 SYGVKD. Trimming removed 6 bases from V and 0 bases from J, with 12 bases in between. The CDR3 is CAIREGDSSYNEQFF. The CDR3 coding sequence is TGTGCCATCAGGGAGGGGGACAGCTCCTACAATGAGCAGTTCTTC.

The chain is built from TRBV5-6 and TRBJ2-3, with 9 bases identical to TRBD2. This CDR3 region has 15 residues. V shed 4 bases, J shed 5 bases, and the junction held 8 bases outside the gene matches. The V gene's germline CDR1 is SGHDT and CDR2 YYEEEE. DNA of the CDR3: TGTGCCAGCAGCGTCGGGACTAGCTTGAGAGATACGCAGTATTTT. This encodes CASSVGTSLRDTQYF.

The V gene is TRBV19, the J gene TRBJ2-2; a possible D gene is TRBD2 (7 bases). This CDR3 is 16 amino acids long. Trimming pared 5 bases from V and 7 bases from J, leaving 20 bases between. CDR1 and CDR2 from the germline V gene are LNHDA and SQIVND (reference sequence). This CDR3 is CASSGPQGRVLGELFF. In DNA, the CDR3 is TGTGCCAGTAGTGGGCCCCAGGGGAGGGTCCTCGGGGAGCTGTTTTTT. Full variable domain (outside the CDR3, taken from reference TRBV19 and TRBJ2-2): DGGITQSPKYLFRKEGQNVTLSCEQNLNHDAMYWYRQDPGQGLRLIYYSQIVNDFQKGDIAEGYSVSREKKESFPLTVTSAQKNPTAFYLCASSGPQGRVLGELFFGEGSRLTVL.

In this sample, this clone turned up once. The chain is built from TRBV5-1 and TRBJ1-1; TRBD1 matches 9 bases. The CDR3 consists of 15 residues. The V gene's germline CDR1 is SGHRS and CDR2 YFSETQ. The ends lost 3 bases at V and 1 base at J; junction bases unmatched: 4. The CDR3 nucleotides are TGCGCCAGCAGCTCCCGGGGACAGGGGAACACTGAAGCTTTCTTT. Translating gives CASSSRGQGNTEAFF.

The gene calls are TRBV7-8 and TRBJ1-3; the D is unclear. Germline-derived CDR1 and CDR2 are SGHVS and FQNEAQ. V was pared by 1 base and J by 7 bases, with 11 bases between. The CDR3 extends over 14 amino acids. CDR3 amino acids: CASSLEAARNTIYF. CDR3 nucleotides: TGTGCCAGCAGCTTAGAGGCGGCGCGGAACACCATATATTTT.